Below are 16 T cell receptor beta chains sequenced from a single sample in a study of T cell responses to AZD1222 COVID-19 vaccine (TCRdb year 2021). To prepare the library, the immunoSEQ multiplex PCR assay was applied. The table comes from immuneACCESS by way of TCRdb, which keeps in-frame sequences with V and J called. Part of the clones is missing from these tables; in studies checked, under half for an unresolved V gene and the rest for unknown reasons. Within this sample are more than 75,000 clones, with 83% of them counted one time only. Clones ranked in the top ten supply about 1.3% of the sample. Per the publication, the time point label means: about 28 days (+/-7) after the second vaccine dose. Sequenced here: peripheral blood, sampled 28 days after the second AZD1222 dose. Every receptor here comes from an adult who received the AZD1222 COVID-19 vaccine.

In this sample, this clone turned up once. The rearrangement links TRBV6-2 or TRBV6-3 to TRBJ2-2, with D unresolved. The germline V and J ends were trimmed by 0 bases and 4 bases, with 9 bases remaining between them. This CDR3 comprises 15 residues. CDR1 is MNHEY and CDR2 is SVGEGT in the germline V gene. The CDR3 bases are TGTGCCAGCAGTTACTCGAGTGTTTCCACCGGGGAGCTGTTTTTT. Protein: CASSYSSVSTGELFF.

This clone was observed a single time. The chain has TRBV18 and TRBJ1-1; 7 bases fit TRBD1. Germline CDR1 is KGHSH and CDR2 is LQKENI. The CDR3 loop spans 13 amino acids. J was trimmed by 4 bases and V by 6 bases; bases with no gene match: 5. The CDR3 DNA reads as TGTGCCAGCTCGGCGGCAGGGGGCACTGAAGCTTTCTTT. This encodes CASSAAGGTEAFF.

This chain joins TRBV9 and TRBJ1-2; D is uncertain. Germline loops: CDR1 SGDLS, CDR2 YYNGEE. Between the trimmed V and J ends, which lost 0 bases and 0 bases, there was a span of 9 bases. The CDR3 runs to 15 residues. CDR3 DNA: TGTGCCAGCAGCGTAGGAGTTCTAGCTAACTATGGCTACACCTTC. Its translation: CASSVGVLANYGYTF.

The J gene is TRBJ2-2, the V gene TRBV4-1, with D unclear. This CDR3 spans 16 amino acids. Germline values: CDR1 MGHRA, CDR2 YSYEKL. The V end lost 4 bases, the J end lost 3 bases, and 15 bases lay between the germline ends. CDR3 DNA: TGCGCCAGCAGCCCCCGTACCGCCCCACACACCGGGGAGCTGTTTTTT. Translating gives CASSPRTAPHTGELFF.

The V gene is TRBV11-3, the J gene TRBJ2-5; D may be TRBD2 (6 bases). With 5 bases removed from V and 0 bases from J, the gap between germline ends came to 13 bases. From germline, CDR1 is SGHNT and CDR2 YENEEA. The CDR3 contains 15 residues. The CDR3 is CASSPGGADQETQYF. CDR3 nucleotide sequence: TGTGCCAGCAGCCCCGGGGGAGCCGACCAAGAGACCCAGTACTTC.

V usage is TRBV5-5 and J usage is TRBJ2-4, with unresolved D. This CDR3 has 12 residues. CDR1 SGHKS and CDR2 YYEKEE come from the germline V gene (reference sequence). Between the trimmed V and J ends, which lost 3 bases and 6 bases, there was a span of 7 bases. The CDR3 DNA sequence: TGTGCCAGCAGCTCCGACACAAACATTCAGTACTTC. Translated, it gives CASSSDTNIQYF.

This sequence joins TRBV28 and TRBJ2-2; 11 bases are a match to TRBD2. Germline V CDR1 and CDR2: MDHEN, SYDVKM. The V and J ends lost 5 bases and 5 bases, in that order; junction bases with no gene match: 10. The CDR3 length is 17 residues. The CDR3 nucleotides are TGTGCCAGCAGTCCCCATAGCGGGAGGGGCCGAACCGGGGAGCTGTTTTTT. Its translation: CASSPHSGRGRTGELFF.

As DNA, the CDR3 is TGTGCCAGCTCCTACCCTTTTTCGGGACAGGGCAACACCGGGGAGCTGTTTTTT. It codes for CASSYPFSGQGNTGELFF. The genes are TRBV18 and TRBJ2-2; 9 bases map to TRBD1. The CDR3 runs to 18 residues. The V segment lost 6 bases and the J segment 2 bases; nucleotides outside the gene matches: 13. CDR1 KGHSH and CDR2 LQKENI come from the germline V gene. Full variable domain (remainder filled in from reference TRBV18 and TRBJ2-2): NAGVMQNPRHLVRRRGQEARLRCSPMKGHSHVYWYRQLPEEGLKFMVYLQKENIIDESGMPKERFSAEFPKEGPSILRIQQVVRGDSAAYFCASSYPFSGQGNTGELFFGEGSRLTVL.

This chain connects TRBV7-8 to TRBJ2-1, with TRBD2 matching over 11 bases. The CDR3 consists of 17 residues. Trimming took 1 base from V and 0 from J; bases not matched to a gene: 2. Germline CDR1 reads SGHVS; CDR2 reads FQNEAQ. CDR3 sequence (DNA): TGTGCCAGCAGCTTAGGACTAGCGGGGAGCTCCTACAATGAGCAGTTCTTC. Translating gives CASSLGLAGSSYNEQFF.

The chain is built from TRBV10-3 and TRBJ1-2; D possibly corresponds to TRBD1 (5 bases). V was cut by 2 bases and J by 5 bases, with 9 bases left in between. There are 13 residues in the CDR3. Germline V CDR1 and CDR2: ENHRY, SYGVKD. The chain's CDR3 is CAISEAGLYGYTF. The CDR3 coding sequence is TGTGCCATCAGTGAGGCAGGGCTTTATGGCTACACCTTC.

On this clone: This CDR3 is also generated by other DNA sequences in the sample. The V and J genes are TRBV27 and TRBJ2-1, with D possibly called TRBD1 or TRBD2 (5 bases each). CDR3 size: 13 residues. Trimming pared 2 bases from V and 4 bases from J, leaving 6 bases between. CDR1 MNHEY and CDR2 SMNVEV come from the germline V gene (reference sequence). The CDR3 bases are TGTGCCAGCAGTTTAGGGGGTTACAATGAGCAGTTCTTC. Its translation: CASSLGGYNEQFF.

The table lists this clone with a count of one. V and J are TRBV3-1 (or the pseudogene TRBV3-2) and TRBJ2-7; D tentatively reads TRBD1 or TRBD2 (5 bases each). CDR3 length equals 15 residues. Germline CDR1 and CDR2: LGHDT and YNNKEL (reference sequence). V was trimmed by 1 base and J by 0 bases, leaving 10 bases between them. CDR3 protein: CASSQAIGASYEQYF. The CDR3, as DNA: TGTGCCAGCAGCCAAGCGATCGGGGCCTCCTACGAGCAGTACTTC.

J is TRBJ2-7 and V is TRBV6-1; D perhaps matches TRBD2 (6 bases). This CDR3 contains 14 residues. V lost 2 bases, J lost 1 base, and 9 bases lay in between. From germline, CDR1 is MNHNS and CDR2 SASEGT. CDR3 bases: TGTGCCAGCAGTGAAACGGCGGGATCCTACGAGCAGTACTTC. As protein: CASSETAGSYEQYF.

This clone came up a few times. The chain uses TRBV27 and TRBJ1-3; TRBD1 matches at 7 bases. Per the germline V gene, CDR1 is MNHEY and CDR2 is SMNVEV (reference sequence). V was clipped by 5 bases and J by 0 bases; unmatched bases: 10. The CDR3 is 17 residues long. The CDR3 DNA sequence: TGTGCCAGCAGTGTCACAGGGGCTATACACTCTGGAAACACCATATATTTT. Encoded protein: CASSVTGAIHSGNTIYF.

The V and J genes are TRBV19 and TRBJ1-1, with TRBD1 identical over 7 bases. The CDR3 spans 14 residues. V shed 3 bases, J shed 5 bases, and the junction held 6 bases outside the gene matches. Germline V gene data show CDR1 as LNHDA and CDR2 as SQIVND (reference sequence). Written as DNA, the CDR3 is TGTGCCAGTAGTATCCAGGGGGTAAAAACTGAAGCTTTCTTT. Protein sequence: CASSIQGVKTEAFF.

This rearrangement joins TRBV28 to TRBJ1-5, with 7 bases that match TRBD1. Unmatched junction bases numbered 8, after V lost 6 bases and J lost 9 bases. Germline-derived CDR1 and CDR2 are MDHEN and SYDVKM. This CDR3 comprises 13 residues. Here the CDR3 DNA reads TGTGCCAGCAGGAGACAGGGAGACCGGCCCCAGCATTTT. Encoded protein: CASRRQGDRPQHF.